One and the same sample provided the 18 T cell receptor beta chains below, sequenced in a study of monozygotic twins with inflammatory bowel disease. After re-calling the 5' RACE reads, TCRdb lists one entry per CDR3 protein, DNA absent. Here the sample table reports about 160,000 distinct CDR3 sequences. What was sequenced was blood. These receptor sequences come from a human donor with ulcerative colitis or Crohn's disease, or a healthy co-twin of an affected twin (not recorded which).

V gene TRBV12-3 or TRBV12-4 combines with J gene TRBJ2-2; TCRdb designates TRBD2, a call that cannot be tested without DNA. This CDR3 is 17 amino acids long. CDR3: CASSLIAGGPGTGELFF.

The J gene is TRBJ2-1, the V gene TRBV10-3; TCRdb names TRBD2, which stays unverified in the absence of DNA. The CDR3 has 15 amino acids. Germline V gene sequence: CDR1 ENHRY, CDR2 SYGVKD. The CDR3 here is CAISSAVGSYNEQFF.

The genes are TRBV3-1 and TRBJ2-5; TCRdb's assignment of TRBD1 cannot be checked, as there is no DNA. The CDR3 runs to 12 residues. The germline V gene has CDR1 LGHDT and CDR2 YNNKEL (reference sequence). Here the CDR3 reads CASRASVQTQYF.

This chain connects TRBV29-1 to TRBJ2-2; the D call of TRBD1 rests on TCRdb alone, since no DNA is present to check it. Germline CDR1 and CDR2: SQVTM and ANQGSEA. The CDR3 has 14 amino acids. The CDR3 spells CSGGSGFGTGELFF.

The chain recombines TRBV5-1 with TRBJ1-1; TCRdb designates TRBD1, a call that cannot be tested without DNA. This CDR3 has 14 residues. Per germline, CDR1 SGHRS and CDR2 YFSETQ. CDR3 sequence reads: CASRWGRSNTEAFF.

The rearrangement joins TRBV7-8 to TRBJ2-7; the D call from TCRdb, TRBD2, cannot be confirmed without DNA. This CDR3 comprises 14 residues. Germline V gives CDR1 SGHVS, CDR2 FQNEAQ. The CDR3 sequence is CASSGGLVTYEQYF.

The chain couples TRBV18 to TRBJ2-5. The germline gives CDR1 KGHSH, CDR2 LQKENI. The CDR3 length is 13 residues. CDR3 region: CASSPPILETQYF.

The chain carries TRBV7-2 and TRBJ1-3. The germline V gene encodes CDR1 SGHTA and CDR2 FQGNSA. The CDR3 has 14 residues. The CDR3 is CASSLIGSGNTIYF.

The rearrangement links TRBV5-1 to TRBJ1-1. The CDR3 totals 14 residues. The germline CDR1 and CDR2 sequences are SGHRS and YFSETQ. CDR3 sequence reads: CASSLESLNTETFF.

The rearrangement links TRBV19 to TRBJ1-5. The CDR3 totals 16 residues. Germline CDR1 and CDR2: LNHDA and SQIVND (reference sequence). CDR3: CASSMEDFKPNQPQHF.

This sequence joins TRBV4-2 and TRBJ2-4; TCRdb picks TRBD2, but there is no DNA to check that call. The germline CDR1 and CDR2 sequences are LGHNA and YNFKEQ. This CDR3 has 17 residues. CDR3: CASSQGTSGLAKNIQYF.

V and J are TRBV6-2 or TRBV6-3 and TRBJ1-5. Per the germline V gene, CDR1 is MNHEY and CDR2 is SVGEGT. The CDR3 extends over 15 amino acids. The CDR3 sequence is CASRLSQSRNQPQHF.

The chain is built from TRBV6-2 or TRBV6-3 and TRBJ2-7. CDR3 length: 12 residues. The V gene's germline CDR1 is MNHEY and CDR2 SVGEGT. The CDR3 here is CASSYSGGEQYF.

This chain uses TRBV6-1 with TRBJ1-2. The CDR3 has 13 amino acids. The germline V gene encodes CDR1 MNHNS and CDR2 SASEGT. CDR3 amino acids: CASSEVFNYGYTF.

This chain uses TRBV7-2 with TRBJ2-7; lacking DNA, the TRBD1 call made by TCRdb goes unchecked. CDR3 size: 14 residues. Germline V gene sequence: CDR1 SGHTA, CDR2 FQGNSA. The CDR3 sequence: CASTPGQQSYEQYF.

The J gene is TRBJ2-1, the V gene TRBV27; the TCRdb call, TRBD2, lacks DNA for checking. Germline CDR1 and CDR2: MNHEY and SMNVEV (reference sequence). The CDR3 runs to 15 residues. Here the CDR3 reads CASSYTGGPRNEQFF.

This chain uses TRBV20-1 with TRBJ2-3; the D gene TCRdb calls, TRBD2, cannot be checked with no DNA. CDR1 and CDR2 (germline): DFQATT, SNEGSKA (reference sequence). This CDR3 has 15 amino acids. The CDR3 sequence is CSATPHFSSTDTQYF.

V gene TRBV20-1 combines with J gene TRBJ2-1; TCRdb calls TRBD1, which cannot be checked without DNA. The CDR3 totals 14 residues. Germline CDR1 and CDR2: DFQATT and SNEGSKA (reference sequence). CDR3 loop: CSAPPGLGYNEQFF.